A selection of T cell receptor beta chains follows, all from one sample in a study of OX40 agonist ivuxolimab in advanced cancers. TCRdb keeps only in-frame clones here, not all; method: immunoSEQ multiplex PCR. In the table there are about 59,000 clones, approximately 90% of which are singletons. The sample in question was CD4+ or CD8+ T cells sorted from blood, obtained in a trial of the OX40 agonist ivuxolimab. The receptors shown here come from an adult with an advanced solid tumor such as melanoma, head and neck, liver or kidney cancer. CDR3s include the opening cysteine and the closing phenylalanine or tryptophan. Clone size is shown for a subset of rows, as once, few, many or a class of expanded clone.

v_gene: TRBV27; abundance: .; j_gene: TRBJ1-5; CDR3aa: CASSLRALYSNQPQHF
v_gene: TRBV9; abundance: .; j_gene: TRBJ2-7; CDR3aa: CASSVGGYEQYF
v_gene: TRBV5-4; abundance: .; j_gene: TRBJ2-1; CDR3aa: CASSLGLAGFNNEQFF
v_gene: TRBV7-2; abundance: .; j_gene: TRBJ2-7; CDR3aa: CASSFAQGGEQYF
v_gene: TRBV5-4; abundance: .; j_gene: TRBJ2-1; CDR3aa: CASSLIANEQFF
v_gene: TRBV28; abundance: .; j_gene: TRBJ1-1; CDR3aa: CASRLTGMGTEAFF
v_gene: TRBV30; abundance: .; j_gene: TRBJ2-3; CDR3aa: CAWKGGSGTQYF
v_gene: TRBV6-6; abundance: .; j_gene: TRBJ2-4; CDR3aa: CASRVLAKNIQYF
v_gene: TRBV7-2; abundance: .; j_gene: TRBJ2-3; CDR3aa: CASSPPGLAGRRDTQYF
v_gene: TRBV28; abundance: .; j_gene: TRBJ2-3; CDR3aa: CASSLLAGARTQYF
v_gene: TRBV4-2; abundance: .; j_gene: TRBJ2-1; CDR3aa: CASSYPSGESGEQFF
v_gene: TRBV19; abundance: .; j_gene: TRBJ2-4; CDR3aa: CASSSGGLAKNIQYF
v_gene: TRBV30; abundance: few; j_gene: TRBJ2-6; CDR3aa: CAWSGRRGIALAGANVLTF
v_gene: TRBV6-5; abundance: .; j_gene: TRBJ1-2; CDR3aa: CASSQGDSNYGYTF
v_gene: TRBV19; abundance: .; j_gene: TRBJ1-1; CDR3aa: CASSISTGGLTEAFF
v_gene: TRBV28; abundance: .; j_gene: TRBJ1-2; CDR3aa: CASSLFAGAGGGYTF
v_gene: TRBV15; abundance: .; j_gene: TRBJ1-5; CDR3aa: CATSRGGQGNQPQHF
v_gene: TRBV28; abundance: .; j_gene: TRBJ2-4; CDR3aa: CASSLTTGAFYAKNIQYF
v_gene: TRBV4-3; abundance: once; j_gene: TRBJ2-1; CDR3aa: CASSQQLAGVYNEQFF
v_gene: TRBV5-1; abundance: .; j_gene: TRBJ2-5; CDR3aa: CASSLLPGGGETQYF
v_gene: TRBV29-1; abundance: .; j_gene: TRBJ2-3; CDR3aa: CSVEGLAGGTDTQYF
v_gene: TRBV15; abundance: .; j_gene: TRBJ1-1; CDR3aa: CATSRDRAWDTEAFF
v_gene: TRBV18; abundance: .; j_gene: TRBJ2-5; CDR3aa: CASSPVAGGPQETQYF
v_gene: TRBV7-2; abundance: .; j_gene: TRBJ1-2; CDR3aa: CASSLQAGGYYGYTF
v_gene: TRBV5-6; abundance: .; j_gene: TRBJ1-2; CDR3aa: CASSRTGVLGGYTF
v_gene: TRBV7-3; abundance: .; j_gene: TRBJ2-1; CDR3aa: CASSRTSYEQFF
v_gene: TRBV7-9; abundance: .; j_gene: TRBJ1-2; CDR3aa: CASSLTTGPGGYTF
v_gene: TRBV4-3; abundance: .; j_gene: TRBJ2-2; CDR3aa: CASSQDRGGELFF
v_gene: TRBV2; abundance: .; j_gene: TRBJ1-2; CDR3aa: CASGIIYGYTF
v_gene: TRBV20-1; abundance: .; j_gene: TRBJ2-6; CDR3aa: CAGSGANVLTF
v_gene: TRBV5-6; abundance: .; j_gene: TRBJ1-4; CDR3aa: CASSVRQGGYEKLFF
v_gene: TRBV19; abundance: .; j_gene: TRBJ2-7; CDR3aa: CASSITGKLYEQYF
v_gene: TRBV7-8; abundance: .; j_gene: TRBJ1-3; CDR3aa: CASSYSPWSDTIYF
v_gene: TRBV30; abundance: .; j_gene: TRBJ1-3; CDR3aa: CAWSVVSGNTIYF
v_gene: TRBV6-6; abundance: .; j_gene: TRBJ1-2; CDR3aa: CASSYHYGYTF
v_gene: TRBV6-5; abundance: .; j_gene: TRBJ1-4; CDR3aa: CASEGKRAGWEKLFF
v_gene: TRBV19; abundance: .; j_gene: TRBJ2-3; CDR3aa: CASRTSASTDTQYF
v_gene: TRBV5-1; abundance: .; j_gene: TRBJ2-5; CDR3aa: CASSLGRAWETQYF
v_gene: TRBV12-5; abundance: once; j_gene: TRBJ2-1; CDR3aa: CASGLSQGAYNEQFF
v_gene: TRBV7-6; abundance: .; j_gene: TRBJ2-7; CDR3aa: CASSSQGNEQYF
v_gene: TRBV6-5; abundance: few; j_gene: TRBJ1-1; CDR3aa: CASSYGAGGAFAFF